The clone carrying this TCR beta chain was counted between two and nine times. This entry is derived from a study of CD8+CD57+ T cells in acquired aplastic anemia. Study overall: Mean DNA quantity obtained from sorted CD4+ and CD8+ cells was 2.5 to 4 ug.

CDR1 and CDR2 (germline): LNHNV, YYDKDF (reference sequence). This CDR3 is 13 amino acids long. Trimming removed 0 bases from V and 2 bases from J, with 4 bases in between. Profiles of TCR beta VDJ and CDR3 were generated from a genomic DNA template. Each CDR3 protein gets one entry after TCRdb re-called the reads with MiXCR. Of 100,000 to 150,000 distinct CDR3 sequences listed, about 60% were seen once; the top ten hold 29%. Patients who underwent sequencing had shown CD8+CD57+ cell expansion by flow cytometry. This clonotype was sampled from a human donor with aplastic anemia. This rearrangement joins TRBV15 to TRBJ1-2; D is unclear. Sequencing input: sorted CD4+, CD8+, or CD8+CD57+ T cells (not recorded which) from PBMCs. This CDR3 is CATSRDYNYGYTF. The DNA for the CDR3 is TGTGCCACCAGCAGAGATTACAACTATGGCTACACCTTC.